The T cell receptor (beta chain) described here comes from a study of blood T cell repertoires in COVID-19. Sequencing was performed with immunoSEQ multiplex PCR; in TCRdb, only in-frame clones are kept and a portion is missing. Among 190,000 or so clones listed, around four fifths were seen once. The germline gives CDR1 MDHEN, CDR2 SYDVKM. With 2 bases removed from V and 3 bases from J, the gap between germline ends came to 7 bases. The CDR3 is 13 residues long. The J gene is TRBJ1-2, the V gene TRBV28; D not resolved. The sequencing input was peripheral blood. The clonotype comes from a man in his 60s with COVID-19, enrolled during active disease. The CDR3, as DNA: TGTGCCAGCAGTTTACCGGGAGACTATGGCTACACCTTC. Its translation is CASSLPGDYGYTF.